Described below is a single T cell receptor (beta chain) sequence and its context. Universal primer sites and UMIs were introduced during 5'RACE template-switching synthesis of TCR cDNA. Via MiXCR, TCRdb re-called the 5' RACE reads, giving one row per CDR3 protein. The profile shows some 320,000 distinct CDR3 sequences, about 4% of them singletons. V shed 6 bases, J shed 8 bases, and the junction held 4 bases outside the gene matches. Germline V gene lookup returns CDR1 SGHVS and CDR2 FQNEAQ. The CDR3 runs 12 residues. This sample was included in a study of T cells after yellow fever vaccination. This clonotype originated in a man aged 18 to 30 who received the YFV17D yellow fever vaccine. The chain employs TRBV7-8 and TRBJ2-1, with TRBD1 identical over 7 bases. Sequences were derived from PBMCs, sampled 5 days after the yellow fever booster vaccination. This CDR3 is CASSRDRDEQFF. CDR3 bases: TGTGCCAGCAGTCGCGACAGGGATGAGCAGTTCTTC.